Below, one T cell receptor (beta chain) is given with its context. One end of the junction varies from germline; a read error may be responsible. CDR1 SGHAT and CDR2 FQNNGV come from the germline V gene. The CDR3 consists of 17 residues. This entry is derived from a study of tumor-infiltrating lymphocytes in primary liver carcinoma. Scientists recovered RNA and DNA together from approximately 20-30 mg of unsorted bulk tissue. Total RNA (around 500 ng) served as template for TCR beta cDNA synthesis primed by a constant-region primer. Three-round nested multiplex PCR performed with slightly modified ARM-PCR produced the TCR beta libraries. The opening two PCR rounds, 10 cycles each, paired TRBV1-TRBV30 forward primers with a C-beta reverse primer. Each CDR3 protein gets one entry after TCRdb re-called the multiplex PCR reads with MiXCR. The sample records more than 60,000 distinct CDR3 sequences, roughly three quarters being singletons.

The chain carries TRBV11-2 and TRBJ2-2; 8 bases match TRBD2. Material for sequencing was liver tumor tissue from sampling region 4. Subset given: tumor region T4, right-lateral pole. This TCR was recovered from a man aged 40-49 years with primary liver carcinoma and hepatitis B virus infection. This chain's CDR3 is CASSAGLVVSLAGELFF. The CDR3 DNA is TGTGCCAGCAGCGCGGGACTAGTGGTCTCCCTGGCCGGGGAGTTGTTTTTT.